Following are 32 T cell receptor beta chains from one sample sequenced in a study of technical replicates of blood from four donors. Clones were sequenced by immunoSEQ multiplex PCR, and TCRdb holds only the in-frame ones, with some missing. Altogether around 53,000 clones are present, 92% being singletons, with the ten largest covering about 3.7%. Sequences were obtained from PBMCs. Receptors originate from a human donor in good health. Some clones in this sample may be carry-over from other donors' samples.

For this clone: The same CDR3 is also encoded by other DNA sequences in this sample. The chain joins TRBV15 to TRBJ1-5, with D tentatively TRBD1 (5 bases). The CDR3 is 15 residues long. The V gene lost 0 bases and the J gene lost 3 bases, with 9 bases spanning the gap. Germline loops: CDR1 LNHNV, CDR2 YYDKDF (reference sequence). The CDR3: CATSRDQGNNQPQHF. DNA of the CDR3: TGTGCCACCAGCAGAGATCAGGGCAACAATCAGCCCCAGCATTTT.

This chain joins TRBV5-4 and TRBJ2-7, with D possibly TRBD1 on 6 matching bases. The germline V gene encodes CDR1 SGHNT and CDR2 YYREEE (reference sequence). Deletions cut 1 base from V and 5 bases from J, with 13 bases between. The CDR3 covers 14 residues. This CDR3 reads CASSLLQGIHEQYF. CDR3 coding DNA: TGTGCCAGCAGCTTGTTACAGGGAATCCACGAGCAGTACTTC.

The rearrangement links TRBV5-4 to TRBJ2-1; a possible D gene is TRBD2 (5 bases). Germline CDR1 SGHNT, CDR2 YYREEE (reference sequence). The CDR3 extends over 15 amino acids. V was cut by 4 bases and J by 0 bases, with 11 bases left in between. CDR3 sequence reads: CASSHLGSSYNEQFF. CDR3 DNA sequence: TGTGCCAGCAGCCACCTAGGGAGCTCCTACAATGAGCAGTTCTTC. Based on the CDR3 plus reference TRBV5-4 and TRBJ2-1, the full variable domain is ETGVTQSPTHLIKTRGQQVTLRCSSQSGHNTVSWYQQALGQGPQFIFQYYREEENGRGNFPPRFSGLQFPNYSSELNVNALELDDSALYLCASSHLGSSYNEQFFGPGTRLTVL.

This chain joins TRBV13 and TRBJ2-7; maybe TRBD1 (6 bases). The CDR3 is made up of 13 amino acids. CDR1 is PRHDT, CDR2 FYEKMQ, per germline (reference sequence). V lost 6 bases and J lost 1, with 10 bases in between. The CDR3 protein is CASRGTLSYEQYF. CDR3 sequence (DNA): TGTGCCAGCAGAGGGACACTATCCTACGAGCAGTACTTC.

J is TRBJ1-1 and V is TRBV25-1, with 9 positions matching TRBD1. The V gene end was trimmed by 4 bases and the J gene end by 7 bases; junction bases not matched to a gene: 7. The germline V gene encodes CDR1 MGHDK and CDR2 SYGVNS. This CDR3 has 14 residues. The CDR3: CASSGTGGANEAFF. DNA for the CDR3: TGTGCCAGCAGTGGTACAGGGGGCGCGAATGAAGCTTTCTTT.

This sequence joins TRBV19 and TRBJ1-2, with a tentative D call TRBD1 (6 bases). Trimming left V 5 bases short and J 4 bases short, with 14 bases between. CDR1 LNHDA and CDR2 SQIVND come from the germline V gene (reference sequence). The CDR3 is 14 residues long. CDR3 coding DNA: TGTGCCAGTAGTCGTAGGGACAAGTCCTATGGCTACACCTTC. This sequence encodes CASSRRDKSYGYTF. The variable domain in full, completed from reference TRBV19 and TRBJ1-2, reads DGGITQSPKYLFRKEGQNVTLSCEQNLNHDAMYWYRQDPGQGLRLIYYSQIVNDFQKGDIAEGYSVSREKKESFPLTVTSAQKNPTAFYLCASSRRDKSYGYTFGSGTRLTVV.

V gene TRBV19 combines with J gene TRBJ1-1; D is perhaps TRBD1 (5 bases). Trimming took off 5 bases at V and 1 base at J, with 8 bases between the two ends. Germline CDR1 and CDR2: LNHDA and SQIVND (reference sequence). The CDR3 contains 13 residues. CDR3 residues: CASSWGGNTEAFF. In DNA, the CDR3 is TGTGCCAGTAGTTGGGGGGGGAACACTGAAGCTTTCTTT.

The chain is built from TRBV5-1 and TRBJ1-1, with D tentatively TRBD1 (6 bases). The CDR3 runs to 14 residues. The V end was cut by 0 bases, the J end by 1 base, with 7 bases between. Germline CDR1 and CDR2: SGHRS and YFSETQ. DNA for the CDR3: TGCGCCAGCAGCTTGGAGGGACAGAACACTGAAGCTTTCTTT. It specifies CASSLEGQNTEAFF.

The chain couples TRBV7-8 to TRBJ2-7; TRBD2 might be the D (6 bases). The CDR3 is 14 amino acids. Deletions cut 4 bases from V and 3 bases from J, with 13 bases between. CDR1 is SGHVS and CDR2 is FQNEAQ in the germline V gene. CDR3 sequence reads: CASSYRTTYYEQYF. The DNA of the CDR3 is TGTGCCAGCAGCTACCGGACTACGTACTACGAGCAGTACTTC. The whole variable domain, remainder taken from reference TRBV7-8 and TRBJ2-7, is GAGVSQSPRYKVAKRGQDVALRCDPISGHVSLFWYQQALGQGPEFLTYFQNEAQLDKSGLPSDRFFAERPEGSVSTLKIQRTQQEDSAVYLCASSYRTTYYEQYFGPGTRLTVT.

The rearrangement links TRBV6-7 to TRBJ2-1, with 12 bases lining up with TRBD2. TRBV6-7 is an open reading frame whose function is uncertain. CDR3 length equals 18 residues. V gave up 2 bases and J gave up 4 bases; unmatched junction bases: 9. Written as DNA, the CDR3 is TGTGCCAGCAGTTACCCTCTGACTAGCGGGAGAAGTTACAATGAGCAGTTCTTC. Residues: CASSYPLTSGRSYNEQFF.

This clone has a single count. This chain uses TRBV5-4 with TRBJ2-3; 7 bases match TRBD1. CDR1 is SGHNT and CDR2 is YYREEE in the germline V gene (reference sequence). The CDR3 is 15 residues long. With V trimmed by 0 bases and J by 1 base, 2 bases remained unmatched. CDR3 loop: CASSLEGAGTDTQYF. For the CDR3, the DNA is TGTGCCAGCAGCTTGGAGGGGGCAGGCACAGATACGCAGTATTTT.

The rearrangement links TRBV7-6 to TRBJ2-5; no clear D gene. The V gene's germline CDR1 is SGHVS and CDR2 FNYEAQ. The CDR3 has 13 residues. V shed 1 base and J shed 5 bases, with 8 bases lying between them. The CDR3 DNA reads as TGTGCCAGCAGCTTAGGTGGGCTTGAGACCCAGTACTTC. This sequence encodes CASSLGGLETQYF.

This CDR3 reads CASSSRGRNTEAFF. As DNA, the CDR3 is TGTGCCAGCAGCTCCAGGGGGCGCAACACTGAAGCTTTCTTT. V is TRBV5-4 and J is TRBJ1-1; the match to TRBD1 covers 8 bases. Trimming at V came to 3 bases and at J to 2 bases, leaving 3 bases not matched to a gene. The CDR3 runs to 14 residues. Germline V gene sequence: CDR1 SGHNT, CDR2 YYREEE (reference sequence). The whole variable domain, remainder taken from reference TRBV5-4 and TRBJ1-1, is ETGVTQSPTHLIKTRGQQVTLRCSSQSGHNTVSWYQQALGQGPQFIFQYYREEENGRGNFPPRFSGLQFPNYSSELNVNALELDDSALYLCASSSRGRNTEAFFGQGTRLTVV.

The V and J genes are TRBV4-3 and TRBJ2-1; possible D gene TRBD2, 5 bases. V lost 1 base to trimming and J lost 0 bases, with 13 bases between them. The germline V gene encodes CDR1 LGHNA and CDR2 YSLEER. This CDR3 has 17 residues. The CDR3 loop reads CASSQGGADSSYNEQFF. The CDR3 coding sequence is TGCGCCAGCAGCCAAGGCGGAGCGGATAGCTCCTACAATGAGCAGTTCTTC.

The V and J genes are TRBV5-8 and TRBJ1-5; 7 nucleotides match TRBD1. This CDR3 has 16 amino acids. V was pared by 7 bases and J by 2 bases, with 12 bases of the junction left unmatched. CDR1 is SGHTS, CDR2 YDEGEE, per germline. The chain's CDR3 is CASVQGVSHGNQPQHF. The CDR3 DNA is TGTGCCAGCGTCCAGGGGGTATCTCATGGCAATCAGCCCCAGCATTTT.

This chain links TRBV5-1 with TRBJ2-2; tentative D call: TRBD1 (6 bases). CDR1 and CDR2 from the germline V gene are SGHRS and YFSETQ. V was clipped by 9 bases and J by 6 bases, with 21 bases between them. The CDR3 is 15 residues long. CDR3 nucleotides: TGCGCCACCAATCCAGGGGCGGTTAGTGCCGGGGAGCTGTTTTTT. Translated: CATNPGAVSAGELFF.

This chain joins TRBV5-6 and TRBJ2-7; D is ambiguous. V gave up 4 bases and J gave up 6 bases, with 11 bases separating them. Germline CDR1 reads SGHDT; CDR2 reads YYEEEE. The CDR3 has 12 amino acids. The CDR3 sequence is CASSPSFSEQYF. CDR3 in DNA: TGTGCCAGCAGCCCCTCGTTTAGCGAGCAGTACTTC.

This chain uses TRBV7-6 with TRBJ2-5, with D perhaps matching TRBD1 (6 bases). CDR1 is SGHVS, CDR2 FNYEAQ, per germline. CDR3 size: 15 residues. Trimming removed 8 bases from V and 5 bases from J, with 21 bases in between. CDR3 amino acids: CASAHTQQGRETQYF. The CDR3 nucleotides are TGTGCCAGCGCACATACTCAACAGGGACGCGAGACCCAGTACTTC.

This clone was seen a single time. The V gene is TRBV19, the J gene TRBJ2-7; 7 bases fit TRBD1. V gave up 4 bases and J gave up 13 bases; unmatched junction bases: 13. This CDR3 has 13 amino acids. Per the germline V gene, CDR1 is LNHDA and CDR2 is SQIVND (reference sequence). CDR3 in amino acids: CASSTTGAPLRYF. The CDR3 nucleotides read TGTGCCAGTAGTACAACAGGGGCCCCCCTACGATACTTC.

The J gene is TRBJ1-2, the V gene TRBV7-9, with a weak D call TRBD1 (6 bases). Deletions cut 5 bases from V and 3 bases from J, with 13 bases between. This CDR3 has 14 residues. Germline loops: CDR1 SEHNR, CDR2 FQNEAQ (reference sequence). The CDR3 region has the DNA TGTGCCAGCAGCCCACTCGGGACATACTATGGCTACACCTTC. Protein sequence: CASSPLGTYYGYTF.

The chain is built from TRBV6-5 and TRBJ1-1; D is perhaps TRBD1 (5 bases). The CDR3 sequence is 13 residues long. Trimming removed 3 bases from V and 3 bases from J, with 8 bases in between. Germline lookup yields CDR1 MNHEY and CDR2 SVGAGI. Written as DNA, the CDR3 is TGTGCCAGCAGTTATCAGGGCTACACTGAAGCTTTCTTT. Translation: CASSYQGYTEAFF.

This CDR3 is CASRPDNSNQPQHF. In DNA, the CDR3 is TGTGCCAGCCGCCCGGACAATAGCAATCAGCCCCAGCATTTT. The V call is TRBV10-3, the J call TRBJ1-5; D is perhaps TRBD1 (5 bases). Germline CDR1 reads ENHRY; CDR2 reads SYGVKD. Between the trimmed V and J ends, which lost 10 bases and 0 bases, there was a span of 13 bases. The CDR3 length is 14 residues.

V gene TRBV2 combines with J gene TRBJ1-2, with D perhaps TRBD1 (6 bases). The V end was cut by 7 bases, the J end by 4 bases, with 13 bases between. The V gene's germline CDR1 is SNHLY and CDR2 FYNNEI. The CDR3 contains 13 residues. The CDR3 protein is CASNQGTLYGYTF. The CDR3 DNA follows: TGTGCCAGCAATCAGGGGACCCTCTATGGCTACACCTTC.

A few counts support this clone. The CDR3 nucleotides read TGTGCCAGCAGCAGAATCCGGACTAGCGGGAGGACTAGCACAGATACGCAGTATTTT. Amino acid sequence: CASSRIRTSGRTSTDTQYF. The chain carries TRBV2 and TRBJ2-3, with 14 bases fitting TRBD2. The trim removed 6 bases at V and 0 bases at J, leaving 11 bases unmatched. Germline assignment: CDR1 SNHLY and CDR2 FYNNEI. The CDR3 covers 19 residues.

The chain links TRBV6-1 to TRBJ2-5; TRBD1 might be the D (6 bases). Looked up from germline, CDR1 is MNHNS and CDR2 is SASEGT. This CDR3 spans 12 amino acids. V lost 6 bases to trimming and J lost 7 bases, with 12 bases between them. For the CDR3, the DNA is TGTGCCAGCAGACAGGGACCTGCGACCCAGTACTTC. Protein: CASRQGPATQYF.

This chain connects TRBV5-4 to TRBJ2-7; 8 nucleotides match TRBD1. CDR3 length: 15 residues. Germline V gene lookup returns CDR1 SGHNT and CDR2 YYREEE (reference sequence). Losses at the gene ends were 0 bases for V and 4 bases for J; bases not matched to a gene: 6. CDR3 region: CASSLAGTGFYEQYF. In DNA, the CDR3 is TGTGCCAGCAGCTTGGCCGGGACAGGATTTTACGAGCAGTACTTC.

V usage is TRBV10-3 and J usage is TRBJ2-6; TRBD1 aligns across 7 bases. With 0 bases clipped from V and 0 bases from J, the junction kept 2 bases outside the gene matches. There are 17 residues in the CDR3. Germline values: CDR1 ENHRY, CDR2 SYGVKD. CDR3 protein: CAISESPGGSGANVLTF. CDR3 coding DNA: TGTGCCATCAGTGAGTCACCAGGGGGCTCTGGGGCCAACGTCCTGACTTTC.

The V call is TRBV7-6, the J call TRBJ2-3; a weak D match, TRBD2 (6 bases). This CDR3 is 14 amino acids long. Germline CDR1 reads SGHVS; CDR2 reads FNYEAQ. The V end was cut by 6 bases, the J end by 6 bases, with 16 bases between. The CDR3 here is CASRALSSGDTQYF. The CDR3 region has the DNA TGTGCCAGCAGAGCTTTGAGTAGCGGCGATACGCAGTATTTT.

J is TRBJ1-1 and V is TRBV5-5; tentative D call: TRBD1 (6 bases). CDR3 size: 13 residues. Germline CDR1 reads SGHKS; CDR2 reads YYEKEE (reference sequence). The V and J ends lost 1 base and 3 bases respectively, with 7 bases between them. The CDR3 here is CASSLQGYTEAFF. The CDR3 DNA reads as TGTGCCAGCAGCTTGCAGGGGTACACTGAAGCTTTCTTT.

The rearrangement uses TRBV5-1 and TRBJ1-2; maybe TRBD1 (6 bases). V was pared by 4 bases and J by 2 bases, with 12 bases between. Germline loops: CDR1 SGHRS, CDR2 YFSETQ. The CDR3 totals 14 residues. CDR3 sequence (DNA): TGCGCCAGCAGCACCCAGACAGGAAACTATGGCTACACCTTC. Translating it yields CASSTQTGNYGYTF. The full variable domain, its missing parts supplied by reference TRBV5-1 and TRBJ1-2, is KAGVTQTPRYLIKTRGQQVTLSCSPISGHRSVSWYQQTPGQGLQFLFEYFSETQRNKGNFPGRFSGRQFSNSRSEMNVSTLELGDSALYLCASSTQTGNYGYTFGSGTRLTVV.

The gene calls are TRBV29-1 and TRBJ2-3, with 8 nucleotides matching TRBD1. Germline CDR1 SQVTM, CDR2 ANQGSEA. This CDR3 contains 15 residues. Germline trimming cut 3 bases from V and 2 bases from J; bases unmatched to any gene: 7. For the CDR3, the DNA is TGCAGCGTTGACCCGACAGGGGCCCCCACAGATACGCAGTATTTT. Translating gives CSVDPTGAPTDTQYF.

The CDR3 nucleotides are TGTGCCAGCAGTTACGGCGGGGGGAGTTACGAGCAGTACTTC. Translation gives CASSYGGGSYEQYF. J is TRBJ2-7 and V is TRBV6-6; 8 bases fit TRBD2. CDR3 length: 14 amino acids. V shed 2 bases and J 4 bases; nucleotides not matched to a gene: 4. Germline V gene data show CDR1 as MNHNY and CDR2 as SVGAGI (reference sequence).